The following is a TCR beta chain sequence with its context. Which antigen it targets is not known. No base-level quality is on record; no much larger clone is a single base apart. The source of the sample is a study of HIV-infected patients and healthy controls (TCRdb year 2014). The library came from 5' RACE. Sequencing relied on an Illumina MiSeq. Using fastp trimming at Q25 and MiXCR clonotype assembly, TCRdb reanalyzed the public sequencing data and kept in-frame beta chains. Every CDR3 protein is listed once, alongside the most common genes and DNA of its rows. The sample table lists some 70,000 distinct CDR3 sequences, about 19% of them with a count of one. The top ten clones comprise over 1.1% of the sample. The sequence came from a human donor in good health. Material: CD4+ T cells from blood.

The nucleotide sequence is TGTGCCAGCAGCCCAGAATGGACAGGGTTTGGCTACACCTTC. It specifies CASSPEWTGFGYTF. This sequence uses TRBV14 and TRBJ1-2; 8 nucleotides in the junction match TRBD1. The CDR3 sequence holds 14 residues, the cysteine and phenylalanine included. Only the CDR3 portion is preserved as DNA: 42 bases, with reading frame beginning at the first base. The germline V gene sets CDR1 to SGHDN and CDR2 to FVKESK. V has 4 bases trimmed and J has 7 bases trimmed; junction bases matching no gene number 8.